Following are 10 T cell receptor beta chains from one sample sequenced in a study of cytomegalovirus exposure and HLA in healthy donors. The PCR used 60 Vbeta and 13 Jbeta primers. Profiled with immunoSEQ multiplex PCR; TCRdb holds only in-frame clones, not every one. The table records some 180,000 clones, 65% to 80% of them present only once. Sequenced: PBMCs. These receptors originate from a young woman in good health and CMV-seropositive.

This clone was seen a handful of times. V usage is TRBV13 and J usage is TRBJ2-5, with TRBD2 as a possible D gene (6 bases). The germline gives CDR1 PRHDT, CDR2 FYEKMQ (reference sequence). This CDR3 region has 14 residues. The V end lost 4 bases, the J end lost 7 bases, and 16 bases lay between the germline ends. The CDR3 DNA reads TGTGCCAGCAGCTCGAAGGGACTTTCTATGACCCAGTACTTC. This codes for CASSSKGLSMTQYF.

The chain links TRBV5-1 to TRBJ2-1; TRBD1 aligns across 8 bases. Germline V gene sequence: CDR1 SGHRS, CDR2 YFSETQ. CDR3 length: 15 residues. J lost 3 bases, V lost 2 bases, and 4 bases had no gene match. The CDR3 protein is CASSLTTGDYNEQFF. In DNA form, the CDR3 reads TGCGCCAGCAGCTTAACGACAGGGGACTACAATGAGCAGTTCTTC.

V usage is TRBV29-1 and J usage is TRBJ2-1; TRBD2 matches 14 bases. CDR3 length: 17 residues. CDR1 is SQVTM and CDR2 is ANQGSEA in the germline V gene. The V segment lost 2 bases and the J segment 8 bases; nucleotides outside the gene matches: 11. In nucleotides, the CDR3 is TGCAGCGTTGAATCCGGACTAGCGGGAGGTATGATGTATGAGCAGTTCTTC. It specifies CSVESGLAGGMMYEQFF.

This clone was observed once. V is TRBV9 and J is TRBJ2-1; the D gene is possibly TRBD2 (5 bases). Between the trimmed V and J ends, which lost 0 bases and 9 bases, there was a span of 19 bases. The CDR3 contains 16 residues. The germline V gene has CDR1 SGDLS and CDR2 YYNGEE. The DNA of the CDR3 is TGTGCCAGCAGCGTAGTAGGTAGGGCGACTCGGGGTGAGCAGTTCTTC. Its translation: CASSVVGRATRGEQFF.

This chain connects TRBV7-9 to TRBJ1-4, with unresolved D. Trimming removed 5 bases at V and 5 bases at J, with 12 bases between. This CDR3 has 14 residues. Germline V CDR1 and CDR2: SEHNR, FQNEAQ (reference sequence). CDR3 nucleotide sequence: TGTGCCAGCAGCCCCGCAAGCGTCAATGAAAAACTGTTTTTT. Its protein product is CASSPASVNEKLFF.

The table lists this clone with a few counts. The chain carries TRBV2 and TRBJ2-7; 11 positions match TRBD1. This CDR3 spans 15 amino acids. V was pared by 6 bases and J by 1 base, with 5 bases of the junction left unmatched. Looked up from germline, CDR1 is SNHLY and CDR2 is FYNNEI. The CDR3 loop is CASSSGQGASYEQYF. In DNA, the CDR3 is TGTGCCAGCAGCTCCGGACAGGGGGCATCCTACGAGCAGTACTTC.

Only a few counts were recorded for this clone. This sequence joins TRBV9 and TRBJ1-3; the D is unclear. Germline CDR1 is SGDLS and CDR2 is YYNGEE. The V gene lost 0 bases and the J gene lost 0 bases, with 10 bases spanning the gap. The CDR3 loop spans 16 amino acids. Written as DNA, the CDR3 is TGTGCCAGCAGCGTAGCTCCGAGGGTCTCTGGAAACACCATATATTTT. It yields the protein CASSVAPRVSGNTIYF. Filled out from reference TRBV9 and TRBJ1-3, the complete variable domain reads DSGVTQTPKHLITATGQRVTLRCSPRSGDLSVYWYQQSLDQGLQFLIQYYNGEERAKGNILERFSAQQFPDLHSELNLSSLELGDSALYFCASSVAPRVSGNTIYFGEGSWLTVV.

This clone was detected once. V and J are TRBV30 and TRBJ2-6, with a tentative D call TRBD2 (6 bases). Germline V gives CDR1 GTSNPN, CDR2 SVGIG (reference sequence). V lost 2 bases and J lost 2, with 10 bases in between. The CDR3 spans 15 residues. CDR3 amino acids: CAWSTWGAGANVLTF. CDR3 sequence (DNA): TGTGCCTGGAGTACCTGGGGGGCTGGGGCCAACGTCCTGACTTTC. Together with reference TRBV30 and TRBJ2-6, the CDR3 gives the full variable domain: SQTIHQWPATLVQPVGSPLSLECTVEGTSNPNLYWYRQAAGRGLQLLFYSVGIGQISSEVPQNLSASRPQDRQFILSSKKLLLSDSGFYLCAWSTWGAGANVLTFGAGSRLTVL.

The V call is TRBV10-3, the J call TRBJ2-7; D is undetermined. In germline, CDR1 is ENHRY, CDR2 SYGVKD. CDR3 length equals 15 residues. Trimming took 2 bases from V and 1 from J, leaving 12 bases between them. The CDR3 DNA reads TGTGCCATCAGTGAGAATACTCCACCATCCTACGAGCAGTACTTC. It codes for CAISENTPPSYEQYF.

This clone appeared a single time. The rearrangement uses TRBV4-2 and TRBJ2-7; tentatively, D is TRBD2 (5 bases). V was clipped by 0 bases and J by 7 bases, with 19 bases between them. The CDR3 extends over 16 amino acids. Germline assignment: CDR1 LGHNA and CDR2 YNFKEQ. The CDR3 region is CASSQDRSGPSGEQYF. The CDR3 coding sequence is TGTGCCAGCAGCCAAGATCGGTCGGGTCCCTCGGGGGAGCAGTACTTC.